Listed below are T cell receptor beta chains from one sample, sequenced in a study of blood T cell repertoires in COVID-19. Measured with immunoSEQ multiplex PCR; TCRdb has only the in-frame clones, and not every one. The table has 130,000 to 150,000 clones, about 85% seen once. Source material: peripheral blood. These receptors all come from a human donor with acute or convalescent COVID-19. The donor label of this sample is uncertain. The CDR3 runs from the conserved cysteine through the conserved F or W. Fields, in order: J gene, clone size, D gene, V gene, CDR3 DNA, CDR3 protein. D genes are given only for firm matches. Rows may omit the clone size; those that give it use once, few, many or a size class.

TRBJ1-5,.,.,TRBV24-1,TGTGCCACCAGTGAGTCAGGGAAATCCAATCAGCCCCAGCATTTT,CATSESGKSNQPQHF
TRBJ1-4,.,TRBD1,TRBV6-5,TGTGCCAGCAGGAACAGGGGGATAGAAAAACTGTTTTTT,CASRNRGIEKLFF
TRBJ2-1,.,TRBD2,TRBV19,TGTGCCACCTACGGGACTACCTACAATGAGCAGTTCTTC,CATYGTTYNEQFF
TRBJ2-3,.,.,TRBV7-9,TGTGCCAGCAGCTCCCTTAGCGGAACCCCCACAGATACGCAGTATTTT,CASSSLSGTPTDTQYF
TRBJ2-5,.,TRBD1,TRBV14,TGTGCCAGCAGCCAACTCCCCCGCTCAGGGGGGACCCAGTACTTC,CASSQLPRSGGTQYF
TRBJ2-2,.,TRBD1,TRBV6-5,TGTGCCAGCAGCCGGGCGACAGGGGGCACCGGGGAGCTGTTTTTT,CASSRATGGTGELFF
TRBJ1-5,.,.,TRBV6-2/TRBV6-3,TGTGCCAGCAGTTACACAGGGCCTCAGCCCCAGCATTTT,CASSYTGPQPQHF
TRBJ1-5,.,.,TRBV27,TGTGCCAGCCATAGGGGGGGAGGAGGCAATCAGCCCCAGCATTTT,CASHRGGGGNQPQHF
TRBJ1-5,.,TRBD1,TRBV19,TGTGCCAGTAGTATATGGTCAGGGGGTCAGCCCCAGCATTTT,CASSIWSGGQPQHF
TRBJ2-4,.,TRBD2,TRBV19,TGTGCCAGTAGTATTTCCGCTCGGACTAGCGGGGGGGCGAGGTCCAAAAACATTCAGTACTTC,CASSISARTSGGARSKNIQYF
TRBJ1-2,.,.,TRBV14,TGTGCCAGCAGCCACCAGGGCAGGGGCCACTATGGCTACACCTTC,CASSHQGRGHYGYTF
TRBJ2-1,.,TRBD2,TRBV24-1,TGTGCCACCAGTGATCGGCTAGCGGAATACAATGAGCAGTTCTTC,CATSDRLAEYNEQFF
TRBJ1-6,.,.,TRBV5-4,TGTGCCAGCAGCCCGGCCCAGGGAGGGAATTCACCCCTCCACTTT,CASSPAQGGNSPLHF
TRBJ2-7,.,.,TRBV20-1,TGCAGTGCGTTACAGGGCGACGAGCAGTACTTC,CSALQGDEQYF
TRBJ1-2,once,.,TRBV6-5,TGTGCCAGCAGTCGTAGGGGTGGCTACACCTTC,CASSRRGGYTF
TRBJ2-7,.,.,TRBV3-1/TRBV3-2,TGTGCCTCCAGGGGAGGGGCCTACGAGCAGTACTTC,CASRGGAYEQYF